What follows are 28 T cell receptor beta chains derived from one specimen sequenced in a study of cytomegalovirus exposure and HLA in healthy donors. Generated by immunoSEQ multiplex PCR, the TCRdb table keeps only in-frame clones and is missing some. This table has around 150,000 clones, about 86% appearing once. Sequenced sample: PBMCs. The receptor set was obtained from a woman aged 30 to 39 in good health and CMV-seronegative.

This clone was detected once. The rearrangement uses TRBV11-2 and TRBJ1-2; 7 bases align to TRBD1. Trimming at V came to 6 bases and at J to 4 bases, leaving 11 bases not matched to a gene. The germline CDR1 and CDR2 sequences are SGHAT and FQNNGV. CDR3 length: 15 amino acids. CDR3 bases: TGTGCCAGCAGTTCTGAGGGGGCTATTTCCTATGGCTACACCTTC. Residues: CASSSEGAISYGYTF.

The CDR3 protein is CATSTTGSGNTIYF. Here the CDR3 DNA reads TGTGCCACCAGCACCACAGGCTCTGGAAACACCATATATTTT. The V gene is TRBV15, the J gene TRBJ1-3; D is perhaps TRBD1 (5 bases). The CDR3 runs 14 residues. The V gene lost 4 bases and the J gene lost 0 bases, with 7 bases spanning the gap. Looked up from germline, CDR1 is LNHNV and CDR2 is YYDKDF (reference sequence).

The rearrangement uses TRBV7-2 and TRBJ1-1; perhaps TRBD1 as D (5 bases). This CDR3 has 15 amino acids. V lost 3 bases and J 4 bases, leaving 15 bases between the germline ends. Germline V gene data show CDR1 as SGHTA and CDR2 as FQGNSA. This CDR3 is CASSFFLWGGTEAFF. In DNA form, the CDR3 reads TGTGCCAGCAGCTTCTTTTTGTGGGGGGGCACTGAAGCTTTCTTT.

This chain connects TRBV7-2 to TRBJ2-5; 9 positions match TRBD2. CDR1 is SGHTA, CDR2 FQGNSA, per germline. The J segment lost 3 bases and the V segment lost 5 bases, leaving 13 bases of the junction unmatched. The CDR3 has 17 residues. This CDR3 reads CASSPSTAGGWEETQYF. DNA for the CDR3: TGTGCCAGCAGCCCATCCACAGCGGGAGGATGGGAAGAGACCCAGTACTTC.

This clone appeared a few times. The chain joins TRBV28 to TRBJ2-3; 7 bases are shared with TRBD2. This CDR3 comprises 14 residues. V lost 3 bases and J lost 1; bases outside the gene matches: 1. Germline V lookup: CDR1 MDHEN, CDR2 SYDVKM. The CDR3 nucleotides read TGTGCCAGCAGTTTTCTAGCGGGCACAGATACGCAGTATTTT. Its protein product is CASSFLAGTDTQYF.

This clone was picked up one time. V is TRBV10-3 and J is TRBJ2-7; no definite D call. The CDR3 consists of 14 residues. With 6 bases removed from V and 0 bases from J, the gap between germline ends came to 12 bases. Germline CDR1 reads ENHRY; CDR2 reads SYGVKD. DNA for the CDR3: TGTGCCATCAGGAACGCTTCGAGCTCCTACGAGCAGTACTTC. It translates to CAIRNASSSYEQYF.

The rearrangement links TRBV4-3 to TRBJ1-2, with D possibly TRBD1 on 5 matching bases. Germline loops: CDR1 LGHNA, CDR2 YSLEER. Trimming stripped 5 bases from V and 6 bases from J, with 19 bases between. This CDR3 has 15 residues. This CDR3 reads CASSTIVGAPNGYTF. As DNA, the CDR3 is TGCGCCAGCAGCACCATAGTAGGGGCCCCCAATGGCTACACCTTC.

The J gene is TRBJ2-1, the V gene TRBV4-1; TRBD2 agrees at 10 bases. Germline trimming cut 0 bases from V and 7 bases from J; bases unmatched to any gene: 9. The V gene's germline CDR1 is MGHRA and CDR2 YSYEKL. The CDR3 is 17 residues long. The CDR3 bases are TGCGCCAGCAGCCAAGAGCGAACTAGCGGGGTTTCTAATGAGCAGTTCTTC. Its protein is CASSQERTSGVSNEQFF.

In nucleotides, the CDR3 is TGTGCCAGCAGCAGTAGGGGTATGAACACTGAAGCTTTCTTT. Translating it yields CASSSRGMNTEAFF. The genes are TRBV13 and TRBJ1-1; maybe TRBD1 (5 bases). With 5 bases removed from V and 0 bases from J, the gap between germline ends came to 10 bases. CDR3 length equals 14 residues. Germline V gives CDR1 PRHDT, CDR2 FYEKMQ (reference sequence).

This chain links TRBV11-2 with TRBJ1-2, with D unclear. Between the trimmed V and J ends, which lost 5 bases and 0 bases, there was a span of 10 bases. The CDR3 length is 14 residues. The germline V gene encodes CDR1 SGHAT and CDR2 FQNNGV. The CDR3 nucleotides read TGTGCCAGCAGCCTCGGGAGGACTAACTATGGCTACACCTTC. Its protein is CASSLGRTNYGYTF. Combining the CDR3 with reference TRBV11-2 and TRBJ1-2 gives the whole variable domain EAGVAQSPRYKIIEKRQSVAFWCNPISGHATLYWYQQILGQGPKLLIQFQNNGVVDDSQLPKDRFSAERLKGVDSTLKIQPAKLEDSAVYLCASSLGRTNYGYTFGSGTRLTVV.

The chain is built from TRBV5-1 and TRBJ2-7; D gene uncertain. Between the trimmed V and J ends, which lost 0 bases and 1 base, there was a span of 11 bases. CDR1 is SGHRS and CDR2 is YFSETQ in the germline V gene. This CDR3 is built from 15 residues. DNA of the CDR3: TGCGCCAGCAGCTTGGGGGCCAGGAGATCCTACGAGCAGTACTTC. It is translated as CASSLGARRSYEQYF.

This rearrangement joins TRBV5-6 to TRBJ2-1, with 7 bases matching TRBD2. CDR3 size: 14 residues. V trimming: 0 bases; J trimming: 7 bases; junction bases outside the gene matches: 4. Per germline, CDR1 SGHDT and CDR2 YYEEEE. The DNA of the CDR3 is TGTGCCAGCAGCTTGGCCGGGGGAGGGAATGAGCAGTTCTTC. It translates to CASSLAGGGNEQFF.

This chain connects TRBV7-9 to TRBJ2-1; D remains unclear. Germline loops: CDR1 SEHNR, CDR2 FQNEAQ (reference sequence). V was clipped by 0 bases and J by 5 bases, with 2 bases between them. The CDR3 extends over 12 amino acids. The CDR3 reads CASSLADNEQFF. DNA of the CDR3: TGTGCCAGCAGCTTAGCGGACAATGAGCAGTTCTTC.

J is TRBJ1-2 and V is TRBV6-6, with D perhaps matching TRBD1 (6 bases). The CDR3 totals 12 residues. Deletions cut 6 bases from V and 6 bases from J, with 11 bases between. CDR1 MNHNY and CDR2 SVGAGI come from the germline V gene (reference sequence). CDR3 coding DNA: TGTGCCAGCAGACACAGGGAAGATGGCTACACCTTC. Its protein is CASRHREDGYTF.

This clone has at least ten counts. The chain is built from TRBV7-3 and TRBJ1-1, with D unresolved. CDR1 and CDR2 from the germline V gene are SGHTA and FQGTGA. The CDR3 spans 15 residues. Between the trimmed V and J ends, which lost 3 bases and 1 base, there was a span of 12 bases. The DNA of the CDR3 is TGTGCCAGCAGCTTGTCACTGGCCTCGAACACTGAAGCTTTCTTT. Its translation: CASSLSLASNTEAFF.

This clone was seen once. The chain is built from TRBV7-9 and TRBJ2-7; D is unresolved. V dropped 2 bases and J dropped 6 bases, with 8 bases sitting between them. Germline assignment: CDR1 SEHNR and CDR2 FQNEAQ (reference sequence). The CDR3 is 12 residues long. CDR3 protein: CASSLTEIEQYF. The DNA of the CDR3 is TGTGCCAGCAGCTTAACGGAAATCGAGCAGTACTTC.

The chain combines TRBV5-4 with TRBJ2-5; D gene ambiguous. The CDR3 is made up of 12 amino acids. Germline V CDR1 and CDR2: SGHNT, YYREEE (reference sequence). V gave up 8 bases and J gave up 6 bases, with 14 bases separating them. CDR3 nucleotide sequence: TGTGCCAGTGGGCGAGATGGGAAGACCCAGTACTTC. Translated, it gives CASGRDGKTQYF.

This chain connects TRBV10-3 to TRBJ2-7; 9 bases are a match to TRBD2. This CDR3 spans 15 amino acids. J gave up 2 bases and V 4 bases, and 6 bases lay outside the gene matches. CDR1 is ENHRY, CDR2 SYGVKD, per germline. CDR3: CAISGRTSETYEQYF. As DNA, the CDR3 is TGTGCCATCAGTGGTAGGACTAGCGAGACCTACGAGCAGTACTTC.

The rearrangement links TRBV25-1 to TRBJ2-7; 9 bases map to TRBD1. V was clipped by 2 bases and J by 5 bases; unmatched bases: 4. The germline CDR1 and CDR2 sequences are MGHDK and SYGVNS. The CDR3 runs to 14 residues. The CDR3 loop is CASSEAGQGNEQYF. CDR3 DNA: TGTGCCAGCAGTGAAGCGGGACAGGGTAACGAGCAGTACTTC.

In DNA, the CDR3 is TGCGCCAGCAGCTTGGGACAGGGAGGCTCATCTAAATCTGGAAACACCATATATTTT. Its protein is CASSLGQGGSSKSGNTIYF. The rearrangement joins TRBV5-1 to TRBJ1-3; 7 nucleotides agree with TRBD1. V shed 0 bases and J 1 base; nucleotides not matched to a gene: 13. The V gene's germline CDR1 is SGHRS and CDR2 YFSETQ. This CDR3 spans 19 amino acids.

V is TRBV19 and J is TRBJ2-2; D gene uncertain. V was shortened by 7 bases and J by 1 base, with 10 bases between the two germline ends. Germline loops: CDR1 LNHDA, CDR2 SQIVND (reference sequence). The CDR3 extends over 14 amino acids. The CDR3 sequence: CASMADLNTGELFF. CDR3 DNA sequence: TGTGCCAGTATGGCGGATCTGAACACCGGGGAGCTGTTTTTT.

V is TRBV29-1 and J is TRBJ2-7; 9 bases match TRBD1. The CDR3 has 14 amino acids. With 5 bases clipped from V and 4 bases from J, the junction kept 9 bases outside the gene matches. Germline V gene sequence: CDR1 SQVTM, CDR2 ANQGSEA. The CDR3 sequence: CSVCVGTGNYEQYF. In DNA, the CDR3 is TGCAGCGTTTGTGTAGGGACAGGGAATTACGAGCAGTACTTC.

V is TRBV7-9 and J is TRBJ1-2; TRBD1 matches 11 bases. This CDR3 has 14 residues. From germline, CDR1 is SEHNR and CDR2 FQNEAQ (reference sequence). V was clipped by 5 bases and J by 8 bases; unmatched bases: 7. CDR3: CASSPQGTGGGYTF. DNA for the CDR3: TGTGCCAGCAGCCCGCAAGGGACAGGGGGAGGCTACACCTTC.

CDR3 protein: CASSLGTNNEQFF. In DNA form, the CDR3 reads TGTGCCAGCAGCTTAGGGACAAACAATGAGCAGTTCTTC. V gene TRBV7-8 combines with J gene TRBJ2-1, with a possible D match to TRBD1 (5 bases). The CDR3 is 13 residues long. Trimming left V 1 base short and J 5 bases short, with 6 bases between. Germline CDR1 reads SGHVS; CDR2 reads FQNEAQ.

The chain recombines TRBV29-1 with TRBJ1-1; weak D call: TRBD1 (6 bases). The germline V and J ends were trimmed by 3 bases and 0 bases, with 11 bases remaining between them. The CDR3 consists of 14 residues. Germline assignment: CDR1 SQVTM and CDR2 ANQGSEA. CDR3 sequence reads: CSVDNQGMNTEAFF. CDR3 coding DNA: TGCAGCGTTGATAACCAGGGGATGAACACTGAAGCTTTCTTT.

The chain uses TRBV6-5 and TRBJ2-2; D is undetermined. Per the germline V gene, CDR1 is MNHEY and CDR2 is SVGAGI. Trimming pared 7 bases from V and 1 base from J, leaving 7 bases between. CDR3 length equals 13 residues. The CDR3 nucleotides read TGTGCCAGCATAGGTGGGAACACCGGGGAGCTGTTTTTT. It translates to CASIGGNTGELFF.

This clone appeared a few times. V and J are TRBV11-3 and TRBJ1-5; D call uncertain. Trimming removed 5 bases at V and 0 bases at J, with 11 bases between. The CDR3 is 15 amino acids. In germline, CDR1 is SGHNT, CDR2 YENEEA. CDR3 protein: CASSPQQHSNQPQHF. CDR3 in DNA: TGTGCCAGCAGCCCCCAGCAACATAGCAATCAGCCCCAGCATTTT.

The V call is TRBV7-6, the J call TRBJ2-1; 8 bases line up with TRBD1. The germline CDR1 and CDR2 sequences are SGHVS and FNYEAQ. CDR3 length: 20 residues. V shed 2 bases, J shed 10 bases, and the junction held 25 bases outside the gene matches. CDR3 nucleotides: TGTGCCAGCAGCTTAAGATCCTTGAAACCGGGACAGGACCTCGTCGGAGAGCAGTTCTTC. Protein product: CASSLRSLKPGQDLVGEQFF.